A single sample gave rise to the 9 T cell receptor beta chains below, sequenced in a study of shared clonotypes between healthy human individuals. Method: immunoSEQ multiplex PCR; TCRdb's copy keeps in-frame clones and lacks some. The data contain about 640,000 clones, about two thirds of them singletons. What was sequenced was memory CD4+ T cells sorted from blood. Noted subset: CD45RA-negative fraction. The receptors derive from a woman aged 25-40 years in good health.

This chain uses TRBV6-5 with TRBJ1-1; 10 bases are shared with TRBD1. After removal of 5 bases from V and 6 bases from J, the junction contained 6 bases not matched to a gene. From germline, CDR1 is MNHEY and CDR2 SVGAGI. The CDR3 consists of 14 residues. CDR3 loop: CASSLDRGLSEAFF. In DNA form, the CDR3 reads TGTGCCAGCAGTCTTGACAGGGGGCTGTCTGAAGCTTTCTTT.

The table lists this clone with many counts. J is TRBJ1-2 and V is TRBV5-1; 7 bases fit TRBD1. The CDR3 length is 15 residues. Trimming took 4 bases from V and 4 from J; bases not matched to a gene: 10. Per germline, CDR1 SGHRS and CDR2 YFSETQ. The CDR3 sequence is CASSPDRQGGYGYTF. The CDR3 DNA reads as TGCGCCAGCAGCCCAGACAGGCAGGGGGGCTATGGCTACACCTTC.

This chain connects TRBV27 to TRBJ1-1; 7 nucleotides align to TRBD1. CDR3 size: 15 residues. The V gene's germline CDR1 is MNHEY and CDR2 SMNVEV (reference sequence). Trimming removed 5 bases from V and 1 base from J; junction bases left unmatched: 7. The CDR3 region is CASSQRGLGNTEAFF. The CDR3 bases are TGTGCCAGCAGTCAGAGGGGGCTCGGGAACACTGAAGCTTTCTTT.

Only a few counts were recorded for this clone. The V and J genes are TRBV5-1 and TRBJ1-4; TRBD1 aligns across 9 bases. V lost 4 bases to trimming and J lost 7 bases; unmatched junction nucleotides: 8. The CDR3 totals 15 residues. Germline CDR1 is SGHRS and CDR2 is YFSETQ. This CDR3 reads CASSGATGGTEKLFF. CDR3 coding DNA: TGCGCCAGCAGCGGGGCGACAGGGGGGACTGAAAAACTGTTTTTT.

The rearrangement links TRBV4-1 to TRBJ2-3, with D hard to call. The CDR3 is 18 residues long. Between the trimmed V and J ends, which lost 5 bases and 0 bases, there was a span of 21 bases. The V gene's germline CDR1 is MGHRA and CDR2 YSYEKL. CDR3 amino acids: CASSESGQIFTSTDTQYF. The CDR3, as DNA: TGCGCCAGCAGCGAGAGTGGGCAGATCTTCACTAGCACAGATACGCAGTATTTT.

This clone was detected only a few times. The chain recombines TRBV2 with TRBJ2-2; D remains ambiguous. V was cut by 5 bases and J by 3 bases, with 7 bases left in between. CDR3 length: 13 amino acids. The germline V gene encodes CDR1 SNHLY and CDR2 FYNNEI. The CDR3 sequence is CASSLRDTGELFF. The DNA of the CDR3 is TGTGCCAGCAGTTTACGGGACACCGGGGAGCTGTTTTTT. The variable domain in full, with the rest retrieved from reference TRBV2 and TRBJ2-2, is EPEVTQTPSHQVTQMGQEVILRCVPISNHLYFYWYRQILGQKVEFLVSFYNNEISEKSEIFDDQFSVERPDGSNFTLKIRSTKLEDSAMYFCASSLRDTGELFFGEGSRLTVL.

This chain connects TRBV4-2 to TRBJ2-7; 12 bases fit TRBD2. Per germline, CDR1 LGHNA and CDR2 YNFKEQ. V shed 2 bases and J 6 bases; nucleotides not matched to a gene: 5. The CDR3 sequence is 15 residues long. The CDR3 sequence: CASSQSRTSGTEQYF. The CDR3 DNA reads TGTGCCAGCAGCCAATCCAGGACTAGCGGGACCGAGCAGTACTTC.

The chain carries TRBV2 and TRBJ2-3; D is tentatively TRBD1 or TRBD2 (5 bases each). CDR1 and CDR2 from the germline V gene are SNHLY and FYNNEI. Trimming cost V 10 bases and J 0 bases, with 14 bases left between them. This CDR3 is 14 amino acids long. DNA of the CDR3: TGTGCCACCAGAGAGTGGGGGAGCACAGATACGCAGTATTTT. Translating it yields CATREWGSTDTQYF. The entire variable domain, with the rest obtained from reference TRBV2 and TRBJ2-3, is as follows: EPEVTQTPSHQVTQMGQEVILRCVPISNHLYFYWYRQILGQKVEFLVSFYNNEISEKSEIFDDQFSVERPDGSNFTLKIRSTKLEDSAMYFCATREWGSTDTQYFGPGTRLTVL.

The J gene is TRBJ2-7, the V gene TRBV7-9; a weak D match, TRBD1 (5 bases). Germline-derived CDR1 and CDR2 are SEHNR and FQNEAQ (reference sequence). This CDR3 is 10 amino acids long. The V end was cut by 8 bases, the J end by 11 bases, with 13 bases between. The CDR3 is CASGDRDKYF. CDR3 DNA: TGTGCCAGCGGCGACAGAGACAAGTACTTC. Drawing the rest from reference TRBV7-9 and TRBJ2-7, the complete variable domain is DTGVSQNPRHKITKRGQNVTFRCDPISEHNRLYWYRQTLGQGPEFLTYFQNEAQLEKSRLLSDRFSAERPKGSFSTLEIQRTEQGDSAMYLCASGDRDKYFGPGTRLTVT.